The 15 T cell receptor beta chains given below trace back to one sample, sequenced in a study of blood T cell repertoires in COVID-19 (TCRdb year 2020). To prepare the library, the immunoSEQ multiplex PCR assay was applied. Entries here come from immuneACCESS through TCRdb and include only in-frame sequences with V and J called. Some clones fail to appear in such tables; in the studies checked, an unresolved V gene covers under half of the shortfall, and the cause of the remainder is unknown. For this sample the table gives 220,000 or so clones, of which less than 90% were detected only once. About 7% of the sample is taken by the ten largest. Sequencing input: PBMCs or T cells enriched from blood (not recorded which). The origin of the receptors is a woman between 35 and 50 years old who had recovered from COVID-19.

This chain uses TRBV5-1 with TRBJ2-3, with 9 positions matching TRBD2. V shed 4 bases and J 4 bases; nucleotides not matched to a gene: 7. Germline loops: CDR1 SGHRS, CDR2 YFSETQ. The CDR3 has 15 amino acids. The CDR3 reads CASSPLAGVADTQYF. The DNA for the CDR3 is TGCGCCAGCAGCCCCTTAGCGGGAGTGGCAGATACGCAGTATTTT.

The rearrangement uses TRBV5-1 and TRBJ2-7; 8 nucleotides align to TRBD1. V shed 3 bases, J shed 4 bases, and the junction held 0 bases outside the gene matches. Per the germline V gene, CDR1 is SGHRS and CDR2 is YFSETQ. CDR3 length: 12 residues. Here the CDR3 DNA reads TGCGCCAGCAGCTGGACAGGGTACGAGCAGTACTTC. The encoded protein is CASSWTGYEQYF.

The DNA for the CDR3 is TGTGCCAGCAGCCAGGGGAGAGGTACGCAGTATTTT. Amino acid sequence: CASSQGRGTQYF. This chain connects TRBV3-1 (or the pseudogene TRBV3-2) to TRBJ2-3; possible D gene TRBD2, 5 bases. Germline assignment: CDR1 LGHDT and CDR2 YNNKEL (reference sequence). Trimming left V 3 bases short and J 8 bases short, with 9 bases between. The CDR3 is 12 residues long.

This chain links TRBV2 with TRBJ1-5; a weak D match, TRBD1 (5 bases). The CDR3 contains 13 residues. Looked up from germline, CDR1 is SNHLY and CDR2 is FYNNEI. V lost 7 bases and J 5 bases, leaving 12 bases between the germline ends. The CDR3 spells CASTQGRDQPQHF. The CDR3 DNA is TGTGCCAGCACTCAGGGAAGGGATCAGCCCCAGCATTTT. Full variable domain (rest looked up from reference TRBV2 and TRBJ1-5): EPEVTQTPSHQVTQMGQEVILRCVPISNHLYFYWYRQILGQKVEFLVSFYNNEISEKSEIFDDQFSVERPDGSNFTLKIRSTKLEDSAMYFCASTQGRDQPQHFGDGTRLSIL.

This chain links TRBV7-9 with TRBJ2-3; perhaps TRBD1 as D (5 bases). There are 16 residues in the CDR3. Germline V gene lookup returns CDR1 SEHNR and CDR2 FQNEAQ (reference sequence). The V gene lost 3 bases and the J gene lost 3 bases, with 16 bases spanning the gap. CDR3 region: CASSFSAYRGTDTQYF. The CDR3 DNA is TGTGCCAGCAGCTTCAGCGCCTATAGGGGTACAGATACGCAGTATTTT.

This chain connects TRBV6-5 to TRBJ1-2; a weak D match, TRBD1 (6 bases). V was clipped by 2 bases and J by 3 bases, with 13 bases between them. The CDR3 consists of 15 residues. Germline CDR1 is MNHEY and CDR2 is SVGAGI. CDR3 loop: CASSYDGQPHYGYTF. The CDR3 region has the DNA TGTGCCAGCAGTTACGACGGACAGCCTCACTATGGCTACACCTTC.

The CDR3: CASRLTPGRTNTGELFF. For the CDR3, the DNA is TGTGCCAGCCGCCTCACCCCCGGGCGGACTAACACCGGGGAGCTGTTTTTT. J is TRBJ2-2 and V is TRBV6-2 or TRBV6-3; weak D call: TRBD2 (5 bases). The CDR3 has 17 amino acids. Trimming removed 8 bases at V and 2 bases at J, with 21 bases between. CDR1 is MNHEY and CDR2 is SVGEGT in the germline V gene.

The J gene is TRBJ2-1, the V gene TRBV2; D is perhaps TRBD2 (6 bases). Germline-derived CDR1 and CDR2 are SNHLY and FYNNEI. CDR3 size: 13 residues. Trimming shortened V by 7 bases and J by 6 bases, and 13 bases separated the two germline ends. DNA of the CDR3: TGTGCCAGCACTAGCGACCACCCCAATGAGCAGTTCTTC. Translating gives CASTSDHPNEQFF.

The chain employs TRBV19 and TRBJ1-4; TRBD1 might be the D (5 bases). In germline, CDR1 is LNHDA, CDR2 SQIVND (reference sequence). The CDR3 covers 16 residues. V was clipped by 6 bases and J by 0 bases, with 14 bases between them. The CDR3 sequence: CASRPREGSTNEKLFF. In DNA form, the CDR3 reads TGTGCCAGTAGACCCAGGGAGGGGTCAACTAATGAAAAACTGTTTTTT.

The chain employs TRBV6-5 and TRBJ1-3, with D uncertain. Germline V CDR1 and CDR2: MNHEY, SVGAGI. This CDR3 has 15 amino acids. The germline V and J ends were trimmed by 0 bases and 1 base, with 7 bases remaining between them. CDR3 sequence (DNA): TGTGCCAGCAGTTACTCGAGGAAGTCTGGAAACACCATATATTTT. Protein sequence: CASSYSRKSGNTIYF.

As DNA, the CDR3 is TGTGCCAGCTCACCATTTTTCGGGGATGCTGGCTACACCTTC. Translated, it gives CASSPFFGDAGYTF. V usage is TRBV18 and J usage is TRBJ1-2; D not certain. This CDR3 region has 14 residues. CDR1 and CDR2 from the germline V gene are KGHSH and LQKENI. V lost 2 bases to trimming and J lost 7 bases, with 14 bases between them.

V gene TRBV19 combines with J gene TRBJ2-5; the D call may be TRBD1 or TRBD2 (6 bases each). The V and J ends lost 5 bases and 4 bases respectively, with 14 bases between them. CDR3 length: 14 amino acids. From germline, CDR1 is LNHDA and CDR2 SQIVND (reference sequence). The CDR3 is CASSLGGLGETQYF. In DNA, the CDR3 is TGTGCCAGTAGTTTAGGGGGGCTTGGAGAGACCCAGTACTTC.

The V gene is TRBV5-1, the J gene TRBJ2-3; weak D call: TRBD2 (6 bases). Germline V CDR1 and CDR2: SGHRS, YFSETQ. The ends were cut back, 0 bases at V and 2 bases at J, with 16 bases in the middle. This CDR3 contains 17 residues. The CDR3 DNA reads as TGCGCCAGCAGCTTGGTTGGTTGGCGGGGAGACACAGATACGCAGTATTTT. Protein sequence: CASSLVGWRGDTDTQYF.

This chain links TRBV25-1 with TRBJ1-6, with D possibly being TRBD1 (5 bases). Germline loops: CDR1 MGHDK, CDR2 SYGVNS. The V end was cut by 3 bases, the J end by 10 bases, with 13 bases between. The CDR3 covers 14 residues. The CDR3 DNA reads as TGTGCCAGCAGTGATCTGGGGGAGGGGTCACCCCTCCACTTT. Residues: CASSDLGEGSPLHF.

The chain combines TRBV28 with TRBJ2-3, with 10 positions matching TRBD1. The CDR3 is 15 residues long. Germline CDR1 and CDR2: MDHEN and SYDVKM. The V and J ends lost 2 bases and 6 bases, in that order; junction bases with no gene match: 5. CDR3 bases: TGTGCCAGCAGTTTACCGGGACAGGGGTGGGATACGCAGTATTTT. It encodes CASSLPGQGWDTQYF.